A single sample gave rise to the 23 T cell receptor beta chains below, sequenced in a study of human T cells and chemical hapten exposure. Time point meaning: patch test 3, about 24 weeks after DPC sensitization. Treatment denoted: therapeutic diphenylcyclopropenone sensitization with weekly scalp DPC. TCRdb itself ran the RACE reads through MiXCR, one entry per CDR3 protein. Of approximately 90,000 distinct CDR3 sequences in the sample, roughly a quarter were seen once. The sample was whole blood, taken in connection with sensitization to the hapten diphenylcyclopropenone (DPC). These receptors were obtained from a man aged 35 to 55 with alopecia areata. Some clones in this sample may be carry-over from other donors' samples.

The chain links TRBV20-1 to TRBJ2-3; D is unresolved. This CDR3 is 16 amino acids long. Germline V gene lookup returns CDR1 DFQATT and CDR2 SNEGSKA (reference sequence). Between the trimmed V and J ends, which lost 2 bases and 3 bases, there was a span of 18 bases. In DNA, the CDR3 is TGCAGTGCTAGAAGACCGGGCCCAGCTATAACAGATACGCAGTATTTT. It translates to CSARRPGPAITDTQYF.

The rearrangement joins TRBV19 to TRBJ2-7, with 7 bases fitting TRBD2. V dropped 8 bases and J dropped 3; count of bases not matched to a gene: 16. This CDR3 has 16 amino acids. Germline CDR1 LNHDA, CDR2 SQIVND (reference sequence). CDR3 residues: CASSHASGGRSYEQYF. In DNA form, the CDR3 reads TGTGCCAGTTCTCATGCCTCGGGGGGTAGGAGCTACGAGCAGTACTTC.

The chain carries TRBV7-9 and TRBJ2-4; no firm D call. This CDR3 comprises 12 residues. Germline CDR1 is SEHNR and CDR2 is FQNEAQ (reference sequence). Trimming took 3 bases from V and 5 from J, leaving 5 bases between them. In nucleotides, the CDR3 is TGTGCCAGCAGCTTTACGGAAAACATTCAGTACTTC. It codes for CASSFTENIQYF.

The chain has TRBV12-3 or TRBV12-4 and TRBJ2-2, with D maybe TRBD2 (6 bases). V was trimmed by 5 bases and J by 2 bases, leaving 9 bases between them. The CDR3 is made up of 14 amino acids. For the CDR3, the DNA is TGTGCCAGCAGTGGGGGACTTAACACCGGGGAGCTGTTTTTT. Its translation: CASSGGLNTGELFF.

V and J are TRBV7-9 and TRBJ2-4; D not certain. The CDR3 spans 16 residues. V was pared by 1 base and J by 0 bases, with 10 bases between. Germline CDR1 SEHNR, CDR2 FQNEAQ (reference sequence). CDR3 sequence (DNA): TGTGCCAGCAGCTTAGTAAACAGTCTAGCCAAAAACATTCAGTACTTC. Its protein is CASSLVNSLAKNIQYF.

The V and J genes are TRBV7-2 and TRBJ2-7, with 8 bases lining up with TRBD2. V lost 5 bases and J lost 4; bases outside the gene matches: 10. The CDR3 length is 15 residues. Looked up from germline, CDR1 is SGHTA and CDR2 is FQGNSA. CDR3 nucleotides: TGTGCCAGCAGCGAAGGACTAGCTGCGGGGTACGAGCAGTACTTC. Its translation: CASSEGLAAGYEQYF.

This clonotype was counted only a few times. The rearrangement uses TRBV13 and TRBJ2-2; 12 nucleotides agree with TRBD1. Germline CDR1 and CDR2: PRHDT and FYEKMQ (reference sequence). V shed 0 bases, J shed 6 bases, and the junction held 2 bases outside the gene matches. The CDR3 is 16 residues long. CDR3 loop: CASSLGGTGGPGELFF. The CDR3 nucleotides read TGTGCCAGCAGCTTAGGCGGGACAGGGGGCCCCGGGGAGCTGTTTTTT.

V usage is TRBV15 and J usage is TRBJ2-3; maybe TRBD2 (5 bases). Germline V gene data show CDR1 as LNHNV and CDR2 as YYDKDF (reference sequence). CDR3 length: 17 residues. Trimming took off 0 bases at V and 2 bases at J, with 15 bases between the two ends. The CDR3 here is CATSRDRGSAYTDTQYF. CDR3 sequence (DNA): TGTGCCACCAGCAGAGATCGGGGAAGCGCGTACACAGATACGCAGTATTTT.

There are a few counts of this clonotype. The V and J genes are TRBV21-1 and TRBJ2-7. TRBV21-1 is recorded as a pseudogene. CDR3 length: 17 residues. In DNA, the CDR3 is TGTGCCAGCAGCAAAGTTTCCTACTTCAGGTCCTCCTACGAGCAGTACTTC. This gives the protein CASSKVSYFRSSYEQYF.

J is TRBJ2-7 and V is TRBV11-1, with no clear D. This CDR3 region has 16 residues. The germline V gene has CDR1 SGHAT and CDR2 FQDESV (reference sequence). Trimming took off 2 bases at V and 3 bases at J, with 17 bases between the two ends. CDR3 nucleotides: TGTGCCAGCAGCTTAATTCAGGACGGCTCTGTCTACGAGCAGTACTTC. Residues: CASSLIQDGSVYEQYF.

This clonotype has at least ten counts. This chain uses TRBV20-1 with TRBJ2-7, with 9 bases that match TRBD1. The germline CDR1 and CDR2 sequences are DFQATT and SNEGSKA (reference sequence). There are 15 residues in the CDR3. The CDR3 protein is CIETAGTGSTYEQYF. The CDR3 DNA reads TGCATAGAAACTGCCGGGACAGGGTCAACCTACGAGCAGTACTTC.

This clonotype was counted a few times. The chain links TRBV27 to TRBJ1-4; D call uncertain. V was pared by 5 bases and J by 0 bases, with 13 bases between. Per the germline V gene, CDR1 is MNHEY and CDR2 is SMNVEV (reference sequence). The CDR3 is 16 residues long. In DNA form, the CDR3 reads TGTGCCAGCAGTATCCGAGGACCAACAACTAATGAAAAACTGTTTTTT. The encoded protein is CASSIRGPTTNEKLFF.

The CDR3 sequence is CASSSLQGRGSTEAFF. The CDR3 DNA is TGTGCCAGCAGCTCCCTACAGGGTAGGGGAAGCACTGAAGCTTTCTTT. The chain carries TRBV27 and TRBJ1-1, with D possibly matching TRBD1 (6 bases). Germline CDR1 MNHEY, CDR2 SMNVEV (reference sequence). V was cut by 6 bases and J by 4 bases, with 21 bases left in between. CDR3 length: 16 amino acids.

This clonotype was seen a few times. The chain uses TRBV28 and TRBJ2-1; TRBD2 matches at 13 bases. Germline CDR1 and CDR2: MDHEN and SYDVKM. CDR3 length: 15 amino acids. V was pared by 6 bases and J by 8 bases, with 7 bases of the junction left unmatched. The CDR3 DNA follows: TGTGCCAGCAGAAGGACTAGCGGGAGTAATTATGAGCAGTTCTTC. Translated: CASRRTSGSNYEQFF.

This clonotype appeared a few times. The chain joins TRBV20-1 to TRBJ1-1, with unresolved D. Trimming took off 3 bases at V and 2 bases at J, with 10 bases between the two ends. From germline, CDR1 is DFQATT and CDR2 SNEGSKA (reference sequence). This CDR3 region has 13 residues. The DNA for the CDR3 is TGCAGTGCTAGGTGGCAGCCCAACACTGAAGCTTTCTTT. Protein product: CSARWQPNTEAFF.

The CDR3 coding sequence is TGTGCCAGCAGCCCGGGACACCTCGCAGGGGGAGGGACTGAAGCTTTCTTT. Translated, it gives CASSPGHLAGGGTEAFF. The chain combines TRBV11-1 with TRBJ1-1; 7 positions match TRBD1. The CDR3 has 17 residues. Germline V gene lookup returns CDR1 SGHAT and CDR2 FQDESV (reference sequence). The V and J ends lost 5 bases and 5 bases, in that order; junction bases with no gene match: 17.

This clonotype was detected only a few times. The chain joins TRBV4-1 to TRBJ1-1; D possibly corresponds to TRBD1 (5 bases). CDR1 and CDR2 from the germline V gene are MGHRA and YSYEKL. V was cut by 0 bases and J by 11 bases, with 16 bases left in between. The CDR3 length is 14 residues. The CDR3 region has the DNA TGCGCCAGCAGCCAAGACCAGGGTTTAGTATTGGCTTTCTTT. This codes for CASSQDQGLVLAFF.

V gene TRBV7-2 combines with J gene TRBJ1-2; 7 nucleotides agree with TRBD1. CDR1 and CDR2 (germline): SGHTA, FQGNSA. The CDR3 sequence is 15 residues long. V dropped 2 bases and J dropped 4; count of bases not matched to a gene: 7. The chain's CDR3 is CASSLFTGAGYGYTF. The CDR3 DNA sequence: TGTGCCAGCAGCTTATTCACAGGGGCAGGCTATGGCTACACCTTC.

The CDR3 DNA is TGCAGCGAGCCTAGGAGCGGGGGGATGGATGAGCAGTTCTTC. As protein: CSEPRSGGMDEQFF. The chain is built from TRBV20-1 and TRBJ2-1, with 9 positions matching TRBD2. Per germline, CDR1 DFQATT and CDR2 SNEGSKA (reference sequence). This CDR3 region has 14 residues.

A few counts support this clonotype. The rearrangement uses TRBV20-1 and TRBJ2-3, with 8 positions matching TRBD1. This CDR3 comprises 15 residues. The V gene end was trimmed by 3 bases and the J gene end by 4 bases; junction bases not matched to a gene: 9. The germline CDR1 and CDR2 sequences are DFQATT and SNEGSKA (reference sequence). The CDR3 DNA is TGCAGTGCTAGTACCGGACAGGGTTTGGCAGATACGCAGTATTTT. Protein product: CSASTGQGLADTQYF.

V is TRBV27 and J is TRBJ1-1; D not certain. The CDR3 extends over 13 amino acids. With 1 base removed from V and 6 bases from J, the gap between germline ends came to 9 bases. Germline V CDR1 and CDR2: MNHEY, SMNVEV (reference sequence). This CDR3 is CASSLLGGSEAFF. The CDR3 DNA is TGTGCCAGCAGTTTATTAGGTGGGTCTGAAGCTTTCTTT.

This sequence joins TRBV12-3 or TRBV12-4 and TRBJ1-5; unclear D gene. Between the trimmed V and J ends, which lost 3 bases and 9 bases, there was a span of 9 bases. The CDR3 contains 12 residues. DNA of the CDR3: TGTGCCAGCAGTTTGATCCCAGGGCCCCAGCATTTT. It yields the protein CASSLIPGPQHF.

This clonotype was counted a few times. This chain joins TRBV24-1 and TRBJ2-3; 10 bases are a match to TRBD2. The CDR3 totals 16 residues. After removal of 1 base from V and 6 bases from J, the junction contained 6 bases not matched to a gene. Germline V gene sequence: CDR1 KGHDR, CDR2 SFDVKD. The CDR3 sequence: CATSDFLAGDSDTQYF. CDR3 bases: TGTGCCACCAGTGATTTCCTAGCGGGAGATTCTGATACGCAGTATTTT.